The sample holds many counts of the clone carrying this T cell receptor (beta chain). The sample comes from a study of T cells in Graves' hyperthyroidism and ophthalmopathy. This CDR3 has 14 residues. V dropped 5 bases and J dropped 6; count of bases not matched to a gene: 8. Germline CDR1 and CDR2: KGHSH and LQKENI. TCR beta CDR3 regions were amplified from RNA transcripts. The TCR CDR3 was amplified in a first-round RT-PCR using the HTBI primer set. TCRdb reprocessed the multiplex PCR reads with MiXCR, giving one entry per CDR3 protein. The sample comprises roughly 530,000 distinct CDR3 sequences, 17% of which are singletons, and around 17% rests with the top ten.

The receptor comes from a woman aged 18-35 years with Graves' ophthalmopathy. The J gene is TRBJ1-1, the V gene TRBV18; 8 bases are a match to TRBD1. The specimen sequenced was blood. CDR3 residues: CASSNQGAQPEAFF. The CDR3, as DNA: TGTGCCAGCTCAAACCAGGGGGCGCAGCCTGAAGCTTTCTTT. Using reference TRBV18 and TRBJ1-1 for the parts outside the CDR3, the full variable domain is NAGVMQNPRHLVRRRGQEARLRCSPMKGHSHVYWYRQLPEEGLKFMVYLQKENIIDESGMPKERFSAEFPKEGPSILRIQQVVRGDSAAYFCASSNQGAQPEAFFGQGTRLTVV.